A single sample gave rise to the 9 T cell receptor beta chains below, sequenced in a study of beta chain features in type 1 diabetes. No antigen is known for these receptors. The study's findings and limits: People with Type 1 diabetes carried modestly yet significantly shorter TCRB CDR3s in all four CD4+ subsets.

Expressed TCRB transcripts were sequenced because the entire RNA isolate underwent reverse transcription. Repertoires were generated with immunoSEQ multiplex PCR, while TCRdb's copy carries only in-frame clones and drops some. Among 600,000 to 700,000 clones listed, around 11% were seen once. Material: naive CD4+ T cells from blood. These receptor sequences come from a man aged 30 to 39 with type 1 diabetes.

The V gene is TRBV7-2, the J gene TRBJ2-1; the match to TRBD2 covers 11 bases. Germline values: CDR1 SGHTA, CDR2 FQGNSA. The CDR3 sequence is 16 residues long. The V gene end was trimmed by 3 bases and the J gene end by 4 bases; junction bases not matched to a gene: 5. The CDR3 sequence is CASSFTSGGTYNEQFF. The CDR3 DNA follows: TGTGCCAGCAGCTTTACTAGCGGGGGAACATACAATGAGCAGTTCTTC.

V is TRBV25-1 and J is TRBJ2-5; TRBD2 is a possible D gene (6 bases). The CDR3 is 14 residues long. CDR1 MGHDK and CDR2 SYGVNS come from the germline V gene. V shed 5 bases and J shed 5 bases, with 15 bases lying between them. CDR3: CASSPRLGGETQYF. In nucleotides, the CDR3 is TGTGCCAGCAGTCCCAGGCTAGGAGGGGAGACCCAGTACTTC.

This clone has a handful of counts. The V and J genes are TRBV29-1 and TRBJ2-7; 9 bases line up with TRBD2. Looked up from germline, CDR1 is SQVTM and CDR2 is ANQGSEA. CDR3 length: 13 amino acids. The V and J ends lost 7 bases and 3 bases, in that order; junction bases with no gene match: 7. CDR3 DNA sequence: TGCAGCGCTCGAGCGGGGGGTGACTACGAGCAGTACTTC. It translates to CSARAGGDYEQYF.

The chain links TRBV7-2 to TRBJ1-2; D call uncertain. The germline V gene has CDR1 SGHTA and CDR2 FQGNSA. V was pared by 1 base and J by 2 bases, with 8 bases between. The CDR3 is made up of 14 amino acids. The CDR3: CASSLGPQNYGYTF. The CDR3 nucleotides are TGTGCCAGCAGCTTAGGTCCCCAGAACTATGGCTACACCTTC.

This clone was observed a handful of times. The chain employs TRBV7-8 and TRBJ2-7, with no clear D. V lost 5 bases and J lost 3, with 8 bases in between. The germline V gene encodes CDR1 SGHVS and CDR2 FQNEAQ. There are 12 residues in the CDR3. The CDR3 protein is CASSRTGYEQYF. As DNA, the CDR3 is TGTGCCAGCAGCCGGACGGGCTACGAGCAGTACTTC.

This clone was found a few times. The chain links TRBV5-1 to TRBJ1-6, with 10 positions matching TRBD1. This CDR3 has 16 residues. V was clipped by 0 bases and J by 3 bases; unmatched bases: 0. CDR1 is SGHRS and CDR2 is YFSETQ in the germline V gene. Here the CDR3 reads CASSLGTGGYNSPLHF. The CDR3, as DNA: TGCGCCAGCAGCTTGGGGACAGGGGGCTATAATTCACCCCTCCACTTT.

This clone was picked up a small number of times. The gene calls are TRBV30 and TRBJ2-5, with a weak D call TRBD1 (6 bases). CDR1 is GTSNPN, CDR2 SVGIG, per germline (reference sequence). The CDR3 has 16 residues. V gave up 4 bases and J gave up 2 bases, with 20 bases separating them. CDR3: CAWTPPPGVQQETQYF. In nucleotides, the CDR3 is TGTGCCTGGACCCCCCCTCCAGGGGTGCAGCAAGAGACCCAGTACTTC.

The chain joins TRBV5-1 to TRBJ1-1; the D is unclear. V lost 0 bases and J 0 bases, leaving 9 bases between the germline ends. In germline, CDR1 is SGHRS, CDR2 YFSETQ. The CDR3 extends over 15 amino acids. The DNA of the CDR3 is TGCGCCAGCAGCTTGGTTGTAGGGTTGAACACTGAAGCTTTCTTT. Its translation: CASSLVVGLNTEAFF.

The chain's CDR3 is CASSLALGLAGGTTDTQYF. The CDR3 nucleotides read TGTGCCAGCAGCTTAGCGCTGGGACTAGCGGGGGGAACCACAGATACGCAGTATTTT. The chain combines TRBV7-9 with TRBJ2-3; 15 bases line up with TRBD2. V lost 0 bases to trimming and J lost 2 bases; unmatched junction nucleotides: 6. Germline lookup yields CDR1 SEHNR and CDR2 FQNEAQ (reference sequence). The CDR3 runs 19 residues.